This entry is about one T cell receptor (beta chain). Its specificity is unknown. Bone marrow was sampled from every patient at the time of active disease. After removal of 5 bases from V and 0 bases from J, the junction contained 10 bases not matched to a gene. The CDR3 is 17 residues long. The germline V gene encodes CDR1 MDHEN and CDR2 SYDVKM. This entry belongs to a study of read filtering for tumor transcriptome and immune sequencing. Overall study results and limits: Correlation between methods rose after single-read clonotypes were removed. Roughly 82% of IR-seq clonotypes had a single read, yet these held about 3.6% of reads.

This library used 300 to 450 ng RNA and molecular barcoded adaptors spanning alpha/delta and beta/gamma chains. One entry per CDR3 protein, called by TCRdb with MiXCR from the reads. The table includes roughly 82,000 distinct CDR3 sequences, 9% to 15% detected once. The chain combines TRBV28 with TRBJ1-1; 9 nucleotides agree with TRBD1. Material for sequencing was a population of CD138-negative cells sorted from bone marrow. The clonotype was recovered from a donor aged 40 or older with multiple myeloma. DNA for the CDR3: TGTGCCAGCAGTCCACCCCGGACAGGGGTAATGAACACTGAAGCTTTCTTT. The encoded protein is CASSPPRTGVMNTEAFF.